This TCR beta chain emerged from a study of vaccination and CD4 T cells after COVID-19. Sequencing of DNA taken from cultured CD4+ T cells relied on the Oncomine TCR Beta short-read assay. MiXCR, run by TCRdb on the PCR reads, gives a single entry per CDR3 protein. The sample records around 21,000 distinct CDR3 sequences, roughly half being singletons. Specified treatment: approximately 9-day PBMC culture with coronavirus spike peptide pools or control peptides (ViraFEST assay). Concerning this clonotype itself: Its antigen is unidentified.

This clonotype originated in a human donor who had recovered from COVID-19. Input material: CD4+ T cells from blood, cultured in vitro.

The CDR3 protein is CASSPGRDRYGYTF. The CDR3 region has the DNA TGTGCCAGCTCACCAGGGAGGGATCGCTATGGCTACACCTTC. This chain connects TRBV18 to TRBJ1-2, with D uncertain. CDR3 length: 14 amino acids. V shed 2 bases and J shed 4 bases, with 11 bases lying between them. Germline CDR1 is KGHSH and CDR2 is LQKENI.